This T cell receptor beta chain was identified in a study of T cells in Graves' hyperthyroidism and ophthalmopathy. Whole-study context: Staff took peripheral blood when the initial diagnosis was made, before any treatment began.

This clonotype was recorded many times. As yet, its antigen is unknown. CDR1 is DFQATT and CDR2 is SNEGSKA in the germline V gene (reference sequence). Trimming stripped 0 bases from V and 8 bases from J, with 11 bases between. The CDR3 is made up of 13 amino acids. Stable hyperthyroidism: no ophthalmopathy progression over 18 months of follow-up. TCR beta CDR3 regions were amplified from RNA. With the HTBI primer set, the TCR CDR3 went through a first round of RT-PCR. TCRdb re-derived calls from the multiplex PCR reads in MiXCR, one entry per CDR3 protein. The sample includes hundreds of thousands of distinct CDR3 sequences, approximately 13% of them seen just once. General study results and limits: Blood also held most thyroid clonotypes expanded beyond 0.001. Ophthalmopathy was model-predicted a median roughly 6.2 months pre-onset.

The source of this sequence is a woman between 18 and 30 years old with Graves' hyperthyroidism. The sample consisted of blood. This chain joins TRBV20-1 and TRBJ1-5; D is perhaps TRBD1 (5 bases). CDR3 sequence reads: CSARDGAGKPQHF. CDR3 coding DNA: TGCAGTGCTAGAGATGGGGCGGGGAAGCCCCAGCATTTT.